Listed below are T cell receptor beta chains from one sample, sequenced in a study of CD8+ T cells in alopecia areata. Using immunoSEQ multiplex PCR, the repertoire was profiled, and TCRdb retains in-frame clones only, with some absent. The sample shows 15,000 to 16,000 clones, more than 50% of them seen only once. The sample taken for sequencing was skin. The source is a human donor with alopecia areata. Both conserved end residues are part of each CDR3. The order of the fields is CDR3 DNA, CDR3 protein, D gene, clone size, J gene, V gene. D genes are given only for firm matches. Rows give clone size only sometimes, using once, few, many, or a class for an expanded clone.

TGTGCCAGCAGTTTAATCAGTAAGACCGGGGAGCTGTTTTTT,CASSLISKTGELFF,.,.,TRBJ2-2,TRBV27
TGTGCCAGCAGTTACGGACTAGCATACAATGAGCAGTTCTTC,CASSYGLAYNEQFF,TRBD2,few,TRBJ2-1,TRBV6-6
TGTGCCAGCAGTTTATCCGGCCTCTATGGCTACACCTTC,CASSLSGLYGYTF,.,few,TRBJ1-2,TRBV27
TGTGCCAGCAGGCACTATCTGAACACTGAAGCTTTCTTT,CASRHYLNTEAFF,.,.,TRBJ1-1,TRBV28
TGTGCCACCAGTCGCGCCGGGCGGATGACTGAAGCTTTCTTT,CATSRAGRMTEAFF,.,.,TRBJ1-1,TRBV15
TGTGCCAGCAGTTACGAGTTCACGACCGATACGCAGTATTTT,CASSYEFTTDTQYF,.,.,TRBJ2-3,TRBV6-6
TGTGCCAGCAGCGTCAGGTCCGAAGCTTTCTTT,CASSVRSEAFF,.,.,TRBJ1-1,TRBV6-5
TGCAGCGGGGGGACAGGAGATCAGCCCCAGCATTTT,CSGGTGDQPQHF,TRBD1,.,TRBJ1-5,TRBV29-1
TGCAGCGCTTCAGTAAGCGAGACCCAGTACTTC,CSASVSETQYF,.,.,TRBJ2-5,TRBV29-1
TGTGCCAGCAGTTTATTTGGGGGCGCAGATACGCAGTATTTT,CASSLFGGADTQYF,.,few,TRBJ2-3,TRBV28
TGCGCCAGCAGCCCTCCCGACAGGGCTCTCTCTATTTCGGGCGGCTACACCTTC,CASSPPDRALSISGGYTF,TRBD1,once,TRBJ1-2,TRBV4-1
TGCGCCAGCAGTGAGGGGACAGCCTATGGCTACACCTTC,CASSEGTAYGYTF,TRBD1,.,TRBJ1-2,TRBV10-2
TGTGCCAGCAGCCCGACTAGCGGGATGGGCGAGCAGTACTTC,CASSPTSGMGEQYF,TRBD2,.,TRBJ2-7,TRBV7-3
TGTGCCAGCAGCCAAGTTTCGGGGACAGACTACGAGCAGTACTTC,CASSQVSGTDYEQYF,TRBD1,.,TRBJ2-7,TRBV4-2
TGTGCCAGCAGGCCGGGGCTCTTTACCGGGGAGCTGTTTTTT,CASRPGLFTGELFF,.,.,TRBJ2-2,TRBV6-5
TGTGCCAGCGGGAGCTACCCAGCCAATTCCTACTACGAGCAGTACTTC,CASGSYPANSYYEQYF,.,few,TRBJ2-7,TRBV11-2
TGCGCCAGCAGCTTTTTCCCGGGACGAGACAATCAGCCCCAGCATTTT,CASSFFPGRDNQPQHF,.,.,TRBJ1-5,TRBV5-1
TGTGCCAGCAGCTGGCCGGGACTAGGCTCCTACGAGCAGTACTTC,CASSWPGLGSYEQYF,TRBD2,.,TRBJ2-7,TRBV11-3
TGTGCCAGCAGCTCGACAGGGGGTTTTCAGCCCCAGCATTTT,CASSSTGGFQPQHF,TRBD1,.,TRBJ1-5,TRBV7-9
TGCGCCAGCAGCTTGGACCAATCCACAGATACGCAGTATTTT,CASSLDQSTDTQYF,.,.,TRBJ2-3,TRBV5-1
TGTGCCAGTAGTATAGATTCCACGGGAAGTCCCCAGCATTTT,CASSIDSTGSPQHF,.,few,TRBJ1-5,TRBV19
TGTGCCAGCAGACCACTAGCGGCGAATCACAATGAGCAGTTCTTC,CASRPLAANHNEQFF,TRBD2,.,TRBJ2-1,TRBV11-1
TGTGCCAGCAGCCTTAAAACCGGGACAGGGCAAGAGACCCAGTACTTC,CASSLKTGTGQETQYF,TRBD1,few,TRBJ2-5,TRBV7-8
TGTGCCAGTAGTGCGGGACAAAGCTACGAGCAGTACTTC,CASSAGQSYEQYF,.,.,TRBJ2-7,TRBV19
TGCAGCGTCGTGGGGGGGGGCAGTGGCTTTCTGGCTGAAGCTTTCTTT,CSVVGGGSGFLAEAFF,.,few,TRBJ1-1,TRBV29-1
TGTGCCAGCAGTTCCCCGACAGACAGTTTTTGTTTCTTT,CASSSPTDSFCFF,.,.,TRBJ1-1,TRBV27
TGTGCCAGCAGTTTATTAGCGGGAGTGGGGGAGACCCAGTACTTC,CASSLLAGVGETQYF,TRBD2,.,TRBJ2-5,TRBV27
TGTGCCAGCAGCTTTTACGACTCCTACGAGCAGTACTTC,CASSFYDSYEQYF,.,.,TRBJ2-7,TRBV11-3
TGTGCCAGCAGCGACGACCGGCGGGAGGGCGGAAAGCAGTACTTC,CASSDDRREGGKQYF,TRBD2,.,TRBJ2-7,TRBV6-6
TGTGCCAGCAGTAGGCACAGGATGAACTACGAGCAGTACTTC,CASSRHRMNYEQYF,.,.,TRBJ2-7,TRBV6-1
TGTGCCAGCAGCTTAGGTTGGAGAGACGACTTT,CASSLGWRDDF,.,.,TRBJ1-1,TRBV7-2
TGTGCCAGCAGTTATTGGCGGGGCGGAGTTGGCTACACCTTC,CASSYWRGGVGYTF,.,.,TRBJ1-2,TRBV27
TGTGCCAGCAGCGCAGGAGGGCGAAGCACAGATACGCAGTATTTT,CASSAGGRSTDTQYF,.,.,TRBJ2-3,TRBV9
TGTGCCAGCAGCCCCGGACCTCTAAATGAGCAGTTCTTC,CASSPGPLNEQFF,.,.,TRBJ2-1,TRBV7-8
TGCGCCAGCAGCCAATTCGCCGGACTAGGCGATCACCAGACCCAGTACTTC,CASSQFAGLGDHQTQYF,TRBD2,.,TRBJ2-5,TRBV4-1
TGTGCCAGCAGTGAGCGGGAGGGGTTCTACGAGCAGTACTTC,CASSEREGFYEQYF,TRBD2,.,TRBJ2-7,TRBV2
TGTGCCAGCAGTGAAGCTCATCGAGCGGGAGCGTACGAGCAGTACTTC,CASSEAHRAGAYEQYF,TRBD2,once,TRBJ2-7,TRBV6-1
TGTGCCAGCTCCTCCCGGGAAGGCTACACCTTC,CASSSREGYTF,.,few,TRBJ1-2,TRBV18
TGCAGTGTCCCATCCCTGGGGGAGCAGTACTTC,CSVPSLGEQYF,.,.,TRBJ2-7,TRBV20-1
TGTGCCAGTAGTATAGACTCGGGACAGTTGAACACTGAAGCTTTCTTT,CASSIDSGQLNTEAFF,TRBD1,.,TRBJ1-1,TRBV19
TGTGCCAGCAGTCTCGGACAGGGAAGAGCCGGGGAGCTGTTTTTT,CASSLGQGRAGELFF,TRBD1,.,TRBJ2-2,TRBV28
TGTGCCTGGAGTATTACTCGGTCAATACTGGCCTCACCCCTCCACTTT,CAWSITRSILASPLHF,.,.,TRBJ1-6,TRBV30
TGCGCCAGCAGCCTGAACCGGGACAGGGAGCGGCCTACCTACGAGCAGTACTTC,CASSLNRDRERPTYEQYF,TRBD1,few,TRBJ2-7,TRBV4-1
TGTGCCAGCAGTATCAGCCGATGGACAGGGGCCTCCTACGAGCAGTACTTC,CASSISRWTGASYEQYF,TRBD1,.,TRBJ2-7,TRBV28
TGTGCCAGCACGAAAAGACCAGGGGGCGGGTCGGCTTTCTTT,CASTKRPGGGSAFF,TRBD1,.,TRBJ1-1,TRBV27
TGTGCCAGCAGCCAGACTAGCGGGAGGTATTACGAGCAGTACTTC,CASSQTSGRYYEQYF,TRBD2,.,TRBJ2-7,TRBV11-2
TGCGCCAGCAGTGAGATTGGGGGGGCTTATAACCAGCCCCAGCATTTT,CASSEIGGAYNQPQHF,.,few,TRBJ1-5,TRBV10-2
TGTGCCAGCAGTTACTCGATACTAAACTACGAGCAGTACTTC,CASSYSILNYEQYF,.,.,TRBJ2-7,TRBV6-5
TGCGCCAGCAGCCAGGGGGCTAGTCTGCAGTATTTT,CASSQGASLQYF,TRBD1,medium-sized,TRBJ2-3,TRBV5-1
TGTGCCAGCAGCCCTCACGACAGGGATAAGTACTTC,CASSPHDRDKYF,TRBD1,.,TRBJ2-7,TRBV7-3
TGTGCCAGCAGCACCGGGACAGGGGATTCCTACGAGCAGTACTTC,CASSTGTGDSYEQYF,TRBD1,.,TRBJ2-7,TRBV7-3
TGTGCCAGCAGCGTGGGGGACGGGACTACCTACGAGCAGTACTTC,CASSVGDGTTYEQYF,TRBD2,.,TRBJ2-7,TRBV9
TGTGCCTCCATTTTATCGGGTACCGTTGGGACCCAGTACTTC,CASILSGTVGTQYF,.,once,TRBJ2-5,TRBV27
TGTGCCAGCAGCTTAGGTTCACGTGGCCTAGCGGGAGGAGAGACCCAGTACTTC,CASSLGSRGLAGGETQYF,TRBD2,.,TRBJ2-5,TRBV7-2
TGTGCCAGTAGACTCGGGGCGGCCACTGAAGCTTTCTTT,CASRLGAATEAFF,.,.,TRBJ1-1,TRBV19
TGTGCCAGCTCACCAGGGGACAGGGTCCACAATCAGCCCCAGCATTTT,CASSPGDRVHNQPQHF,TRBD1,.,TRBJ1-5,TRBV18
TGCGCCAGCAGCCAAGAACCGGGCAGGGTTGGCTACGAGCAGTACTTC,CASSQEPGRVGYEQYF,.,.,TRBJ2-7,TRBV4-3